The source of this T cell receptor (beta chain) is a study of siplizumab effects on memory and regulatory T cells. Study-level findings and limits: The diversity of naive T cells seemed greater than that of memory cells, and their alloresponse contribution seemed major. Siplizumab gave mappable alloreactive CD4+ clones an average Treg-derived fraction of about 70%, against around 29% in controls. A small minority of alloreactive clones were mapped to unstimulated subsets.

Measured with immunoSEQ multiplex PCR; TCRdb has only the in-frame clones, and not every one. This table holds about 50,000 clones, over 90% found once. Concerning this clone: Its specificity is not known.

V dropped 4 bases and J dropped 4 bases, with 13 bases sitting between them. Germline lookup yields CDR1 SEHNR and CDR2 FQNEAQ (reference sequence). The CDR3 loop spans 14 amino acids. The J gene is TRBJ2-5, the V gene TRBV7-9; tentative D call: TRBD1 (5 bases). Sample: CD8+ T cells sorted from blood. This receptor was identified in a human donor in good health. The DNA of the CDR3 is TGTGCCAGCAGCTCCCCGAGGACACTAGAGACCCAGTACTTC. Translated, it gives CASSSPRTLETQYF.